One sample yielded the 20 T cell receptor beta chains listed below, sequenced in a study of CD8 T cells in Susac syndrome. After extraction with the RNeasy kit, 0.5 to 1 ug of the RNA was reverse transcribed using random hexamers. TCRdb re-analysed the immunoSEQ multiplex PCR reads in MiXCR, keeping a single row per CDR3 protein. Of about 240,000 distinct CDR3 sequences listed, 90% to 96% were seen once; the top ten hold about 0.095%. The source material was CD4+ T cells from PBMCs. The source of these receptors is a human donor with Susac syndrome.

The chain carries TRBV27 and TRBJ1-2, with D perhaps TRBD1 (6 bases). V lost 0 bases and J lost 7, with 21 bases in between. The CDR3 extends over 17 amino acids. Germline V gives CDR1 MNHEY, CDR2 SMNVEV (reference sequence). CDR3 DNA: TGTGCCAGCAGTTTATCGGGACGTCCGGGGGCGAGAAGTGGCTACACCTTC. Translation gives CASSLSGRPGARSGYTF.

The CDR3 DNA is TGTGCCAGCAGCTTTGGGGCCCCCAACTCTGGAAACACCATATATTTT. As protein: CASSFGAPNSGNTIYF. The rearrangement uses TRBV7-9 and TRBJ1-3; D is possibly TRBD1 (5 bases). Per germline, CDR1 SEHNR and CDR2 FQNEAQ (reference sequence). Trimming stripped 3 bases from V and 0 bases from J, with 12 bases between. This CDR3 is built from 16 residues.

The chain couples TRBV7-2 to TRBJ2-7; 9 nucleotides agree with TRBD1. CDR1 is SGHTA and CDR2 is FQGNSA in the germline V gene. CDR3 length: 17 amino acids. J gave up 0 bases and V 6 bases, and 12 bases lay outside the gene matches. The CDR3 DNA follows: TGTGCCAGCAGACGAGAACCGGGGACAGGGAGCTCCTACGAGCAGTACTTC. Its translation: CASRREPGTGSSYEQYF.

The V call is TRBV6-2 or TRBV6-3, the J call TRBJ2-1; D not resolved. Trimming cost V 0 bases and J 8 bases, with 5 bases left between them. CDR1 MNHEY and CDR2 SVGEGT come from the germline V gene. The CDR3 loop spans 12 amino acids. The DNA of the CDR3 is TGTGCCAGCAGTTACTCACGATATGAGCAGTTCTTC. Translated, it gives CASSYSRYEQFF.

The chain joins TRBV25-1 to TRBJ1-2, with 7 bases identical to TRBD1. Germline-derived CDR1 and CDR2 are MGHDK and SYGVNS. With V trimmed by 6 bases and J by 3 bases, 7 bases remained unmatched. The CDR3 is 14 amino acids. CDR3 nucleotide sequence: TGTGCCAGCAGGACACAAGGGGGCGACTATGGCTACACCTTC. Translating it yields CASRTQGGDYGYTF.

The chain recombines TRBV20-1 with TRBJ1-5, with D possibly TRBD1 on 5 matching bases. Germline V gives CDR1 DFQATT, CDR2 SNEGSKA (reference sequence). Deletions cut 3 bases from V and 2 bases from J, with 14 bases between. The CDR3 length is 15 residues. The CDR3 loop is CSARGQDYGNQPQHF. CDR3 sequence (DNA): TGCAGTGCTAGGGGGCAAGATTATGGCAATCAGCCCCAGCATTTT.

The CDR3 nucleotides read TGTGCCAGCAGTCCTAACCCGGCCTTCGGGCCCGAGCAGTACTTC. Translated: CASSPNPAFGPEQYF. The rearrangement joins TRBV28 to TRBJ2-7; D call uncertain. This CDR3 comprises 15 residues. With 5 bases removed from V and 6 bases from J, the gap between germline ends came to 20 bases. Germline CDR1 MDHEN, CDR2 SYDVKM.

The CDR3 nucleotides are TGTGCCAGCAGCCGTATGGGGCCAACGAACACCGGGGAGCTGTTTTTT. Protein: CASSRMGPTNTGELFF. The J gene is TRBJ2-2, the V gene TRBV27; TRBD1 is a possible D gene (5 bases). Looked up from germline, CDR1 is MNHEY and CDR2 is SMNVEV (reference sequence). Trimming removed 6 bases at V and 0 bases at J, with 14 bases between. The CDR3 runs to 16 residues.

This chain links TRBV7-9 with TRBJ2-3, with unresolved D. This CDR3 is 13 amino acids long. Germline-derived CDR1 and CDR2 are SEHNR and FQNEAQ (reference sequence). The germline V and J ends were trimmed by 0 bases and 10 bases, with 11 bases remaining between them. CDR3 region: CASSLALPRSQYF. The CDR3 nucleotides read TGTGCCAGCAGCTTAGCGCTTCCCCGGTCGCAGTATTTT.

This clonotype appeared a single time. This chain connects TRBV20-1 to TRBJ1-2; a possible D gene is TRBD1 (5 bases). Germline V CDR1 and CDR2: DFQATT, SNEGSKA (reference sequence). V lost 3 bases and J 4 bases, leaving 12 bases between the germline ends. The CDR3 extends over 13 amino acids. The CDR3 here is CSASEGRRYGYTF. The DNA for the CDR3 is TGCAGTGCTAGTGAGGGACGCCGCTATGGCTACACCTTC.

The J gene is TRBJ1-2, the V gene TRBV4-1; D unresolved. Trimming stripped 0 bases from V and 8 bases from J, with 16 bases between. CDR3 length: 15 residues. Germline-derived CDR1 and CDR2 are MGHRA and YSYEKL. The DNA of the CDR3 is TGCGCCAGCAGCCAAGAAGGCCGTAACGGGTGGGGCTACACCTTC. Translating it yields CASSQEGRNGWGYTF.

The V and J genes are TRBV19 and TRBJ2-1; TRBD2 aligns across 11 bases. The CDR3 sequence is 15 residues long. With V trimmed by 3 bases and J by 14 bases, 12 bases remained unmatched. Germline-derived CDR1 and CDR2 are LNHDA and SQIVND (reference sequence). Written as DNA, the CDR3 is TGTGCCAGTAGTATGGTAACTAGCGGGAGTATTGGCGAGTTCTTC. This translates into CASSMVTSGSIGEFF.

The chain uses TRBV9 and TRBJ1-2; 10 bases fit TRBD1. In germline, CDR1 is SGDLS, CDR2 YYNGEE. V shed 3 bases and J 6 bases; nucleotides not matched to a gene: 8. The CDR3 covers 15 residues. CDR3: CASSADRGRGDGYTF. CDR3 bases: TGTGCCAGCAGCGCTGACAGGGGGCGAGGAGATGGCTACACCTTC.

V usage is TRBV29-1 and J usage is TRBJ1-1; 7 nucleotides line up with TRBD1. The germline V gene encodes CDR1 SQVTM and CDR2 ANQGSEA. The CDR3 sequence is 15 residues long. Trimming cost V 7 bases and J 3 bases; bases outside gene matches: 14. The CDR3 here is CSAGEGASRDTEAFF. CDR3 coding DNA: TGCAGCGCCGGGGAGGGGGCTTCGCGTGACACTGAAGCTTTCTTT.

CDR3 sequence reads: CSVESSESYEQYF. Written as DNA, the CDR3 is TGCAGCGTTGAAAGCTCAGAGAGCTACGAGCAGTACTTC. The V and J genes are TRBV29-1 and TRBJ2-7, with unresolved D. Germline V gene sequence: CDR1 SQVTM, CDR2 ANQGSEA. Trimming stripped 2 bases from V and 3 bases from J, with 11 bases between. The CDR3 totals 13 residues.

The rearrangement joins TRBV4-1 to TRBJ2-5; TRBD2 aligns across 12 bases. CDR1 is MGHRA and CDR2 is YSYEKL in the germline V gene. Trimming took 4 bases from V and 4 from J; bases not matched to a gene: 10. The CDR3 sequence is 17 residues long. Here the CDR3 reads CASSPRTSGNFLETQYF. The CDR3 DNA reads as TGCGCCAGCAGCCCACGGACTAGCGGGAATTTTTTAGAGACCCAGTACTTC.

V and J are TRBV9 and TRBJ2-1, with D maybe TRBD2 (6 bases). Looked up from germline, CDR1 is SGDLS and CDR2 is YYNGEE. The V and J ends lost 4 bases and 3 bases respectively, with 11 bases between them. This CDR3 contains 14 residues. The CDR3 sequence: CASSPLTSYNEQFF. CDR3 nucleotides: TGTGCCAGCAGCCCGTTGACTAGCTACAATGAGCAGTTCTTC.

V and J are TRBV20-1 and TRBJ1-2; D is undetermined. The germline V and J ends were trimmed by 7 bases and 1 base, with 4 bases remaining between them. The V gene's germline CDR1 is DFQATT and CDR2 SNEGSKA (reference sequence). This CDR3 comprises 10 residues. CDR3 coding DNA: TGCAGTGTTGGTAACTATGGCTACACCTTC. It translates to CSVGNYGYTF.

This sequence joins TRBV3-1 and TRBJ2-7; 10 bases fit TRBD1. This CDR3 is 18 amino acids long. V was clipped by 2 bases and J by 0 bases; unmatched bases: 10. Germline CDR1 reads LGHDT; CDR2 reads YNNKEL (reference sequence). The CDR3 is CASSQPGQGLGVSYEQYF. The CDR3 region has the DNA TGTGCCAGCAGCCAACCGGGACAGGGGCTCGGGGTCTCCTACGAGCAGTACTTC.

The chain carries TRBV6-6 and TRBJ1-5, with a tentative D call TRBD1 (6 bases). The CDR3 contains 14 residues. CDR1 MNHNY and CDR2 SVGAGI come from the germline V gene (reference sequence). Trimming pared 6 bases from V and 11 bases from J, leaving 20 bases between. CDR3 nucleotides: TGTGCCAGCAGCGGGACCGGCGGGGGCCGGACCCAGCATTTT. It codes for CASSGTGGGRTQHF.